The 26 T cell receptor beta chains given below trace back to one sample, sequenced in a study of blood T cell repertoires in COVID-19. Profiling relied on immunoSEQ multiplex PCR, and the TCRdb table lists in-frame clones only, not all of them. The table includes 80,000 or so clones, approximately 78% detected once. Sequenced input: peripheral blood. Every receptor here comes from a woman aged 80 or over with acute or convalescent COVID-19.

The V call is TRBV6-1, the J call TRBJ1-6; no clear D. CDR1 and CDR2 (germline): MNHNS, SASEGT. The CDR3 length is 16 residues. V was trimmed by 1 base and J by 6 bases, leaving 13 bases between them. The CDR3 here is CASSEGGQAPNSPLHF. The CDR3 nucleotides are TGTGCCAGCAGTGAAGGAGGGCAGGCTCCTAATTCACCCCTCCACTTT.

In the case of this clone: Within the sample, other DNA sequences also encode this same CDR3. The chain joins TRBV6-5 to TRBJ2-7, with D possibly matching TRBD2 (6 bases). Trimming took off 6 bases at V and 0 bases at J, with 15 bases between the two ends. Germline values: CDR1 MNHEY, CDR2 SVGAGI. The CDR3 is made up of 15 amino acids. The CDR3 is CASSQTGVSSYEQYF. The CDR3, as DNA: TGTGCCAGCAGCCAGACGGGGGTGAGCTCCTACGAGCAGTACTTC.

This chain uses TRBV10-1 with TRBJ2-7; TRBD2 matches 8 bases. This CDR3 is 14 amino acids long. Germline V gene sequence: CDR1 WNHNN, CDR2 SYGVQD (reference sequence). Unmatched junction bases numbered 2, after V lost 3 bases and J lost 1 base. CDR3 sequence: CASSDGGASYEQYF. DNA of the CDR3: TGCGCCAGCAGTGACGGGGGGGCTTCCTACGAGCAGTACTTC.

This chain connects TRBV29-1 to TRBJ1-2; no clear D. Per germline, CDR1 SQVTM and CDR2 ANQGSEA. The V and J ends lost 3 bases and 4 bases respectively, with 6 bases between them. The CDR3 runs 11 residues. The DNA of the CDR3 is TGCAGCGTTGATTGGCTCTATGGCTACACCTTC. This encodes CSVDWLYGYTF.

This chain uses TRBV5-1 with TRBJ1-2; 7 positions match TRBD1. This CDR3 region has 16 residues. Germline CDR1 and CDR2: SGHRS and YFSETQ. With 0 bases clipped from V and 2 bases from J, the junction kept 7 bases outside the gene matches. The CDR3 spells CASSLVTGEGNYGYTF. The CDR3 DNA reads as TGCGCCAGCAGCTTGGTTACAGGGGAAGGAAACTATGGCTACACCTTC.

The rearrangement joins TRBV5-1 to TRBJ2-1; 11 bases align to TRBD2. The germline V gene encodes CDR1 SGHRS and CDR2 YFSETQ. CDR3 size: 18 residues. V was clipped by 1 base and J by 3 bases; unmatched bases: 9. CDR3 in DNA: TGCGCCAGCAGCTTGTTAGCGGGGGGGCCTTCAGGCTACAATGAGCAGTTCTTC. Translation gives CASSLLAGGPSGYNEQFF.

The chain is built from TRBV7-2 and TRBJ1-5, with D perhaps TRBD1 (6 bases). V lost 5 bases and J 0 bases, leaving 11 bases between the germline ends. Germline V gene sequence: CDR1 SGHTA, CDR2 FQGNSA. The CDR3 length is 15 residues. The DNA for the CDR3 is TGTGCCAGCAGCGTCGACAGGTATAGCAATCAGCCCCAGCATTTT. Protein: CASSVDRYSNQPQHF.

The chain combines TRBV27 with TRBJ1-4; perhaps TRBD1 as D (6 bases). V lost 6 bases and J 8 bases, leaving 16 bases between the germline ends. The CDR3 extends over 14 amino acids. Germline assignment: CDR1 MNHEY and CDR2 SMNVEV (reference sequence). Here the CDR3 reads CASRPGTQLEKLFF. The CDR3 DNA reads as TGTGCCAGCAGGCCCGGGACACAGTTGGAAAAACTGTTTTTT.

The chain is built from TRBV11-3 and TRBJ2-7, with 8 bases that match TRBD1. Germline loops: CDR1 SGHNT, CDR2 YENEEA. V trimming: 3 bases; J trimming: 4 bases; junction bases outside the gene matches: 8. The CDR3 sequence is 15 residues long. In DNA form, the CDR3 reads TGTGCCAGCAGCTTCCGACAGGGGAGTAGGTACGAGCAGTACTTC. It is translated as CASSFRQGSRYEQYF.

The gene calls are TRBV5-4 and TRBJ2-2; TRBD2 might be the D (6 bases). Trimming took off 4 bases at V and 5 bases at J, with 18 bases between the two ends. This CDR3 has 16 amino acids. CDR1 SGHNT and CDR2 YYREEE come from the germline V gene (reference sequence). The CDR3 is CASSRGTRGGTGELFF. CDR3 nucleotides: TGTGCCAGCAGCAGAGGGACTCGCGGAGGGACCGGGGAGCTGTTTTTT.

This sequence joins TRBV11-2 and TRBJ2-5; D ambiguous. Germline V gene sequence: CDR1 SGHAT, CDR2 FQNNGV. The CDR3 consists of 13 residues. V shed 5 bases and J shed 2 bases, with 9 bases lying between them. CDR3 loop: CASSLLLQETQYF. As DNA, the CDR3 is TGTGCCAGCAGCCTTTTGTTACAAGAGACCCAGTACTTC.

V usage is TRBV27 and J usage is TRBJ2-3; 10 nucleotides agree with TRBD2. J gave up 5 bases and V 3 bases, and 5 bases lay outside the gene matches. Germline CDR1 MNHEY, CDR2 SMNVEV (reference sequence). This CDR3 spans 15 amino acids. Written as DNA, the CDR3 is TGTGCCAGCAGTTTTCTCGTAGCGGGGGGAGATACGCAGTATTTT. Its translation is CASSFLVAGGDTQYF.

As regards this clone: In the same sample, other DNA sequences code for this CDR3. The CDR3 reads CASSQGRGGTEAFF. The CDR3 DNA follows: TGCGCCAGCAGCCAAGGCCGGGGAGGCACTGAAGCTTTCTTT. V is TRBV4-3 and J is TRBJ1-1; D gene uncertain. The germline CDR1 and CDR2 sequences are LGHNA and YSLEER. This CDR3 has 14 residues. V was clipped by 1 base and J by 4 bases, with 10 bases between them.

In its sample, this clone was seen once. V gene TRBV7-2 combines with J gene TRBJ1-2, with D perhaps TRBD1 (6 bases). The CDR3 covers 16 residues. V lost 1 base to trimming and J lost 5 bases, with 17 bases between them. From germline, CDR1 is SGHTA and CDR2 FQGNSA. In nucleotides, the CDR3 is TGTGCCAGCAGCTTAGATTCTGGGGGCGTGGGGTATGGCTACACCTTC. Its translation: CASSLDSGGVGYGYTF.

The chain joins TRBV9 to TRBJ1-3; 7 nucleotides line up with TRBD1. Trimming cost V 4 bases and J 0 bases; bases outside gene matches: 7. Germline V CDR1 and CDR2: SGDLS, YYNGEE. This CDR3 contains 16 residues. The chain's CDR3 is CASSTSGTVSGNTIYF. The DNA of the CDR3 is TGTGCCAGCAGCACCTCAGGGACAGTCTCTGGAAACACCATATATTTT.

This chain joins TRBV25-1 and TRBJ2-7; 10 bases are a match to TRBD1. V lost 5 bases, J lost 6 bases, and 10 bases stayed unmatched. This CDR3 contains 15 residues. Germline assignment: CDR1 MGHDK and CDR2 SYGVNS. CDR3 residues: CASSNPGTGVGEQYF. The CDR3 DNA sequence: TGTGCCAGCAGTAACCCCGGGACAGGGGTCGGCGAGCAGTACTTC.

The chain has TRBV10-3 and TRBJ2-1, with a tentative D call TRBD1 (6 bases). This CDR3 has 14 residues. V lost 0 bases and J lost 6, with 9 bases in between. Germline-derived CDR1 and CDR2 are ENHRY and SYGVKD. Here the CDR3 DNA reads TGTGCCATCAGTGAGTCGCAGGGGCGCAATGAGCAGTTCTTC. Its protein product is CAISESQGRNEQFF.

The CDR3 region is CASSQGVNEQFF. Here the CDR3 DNA reads TGTGCCAGCAGTCAGGGGGTAAATGAGCAGTTCTTC. This chain links TRBV28 with TRBJ2-1; 7 positions agree with TRBD1. Germline CDR1 reads MDHEN; CDR2 reads SYDVKM. V trimming: 5 bases; J trimming: 7 bases; junction bases outside the gene matches: 2. There are 12 residues in the CDR3.

The chain links TRBV14 to TRBJ2-7, with TRBD1 identical over 7 bases. The CDR3 spans 15 residues. The V gene end was trimmed by 3 bases and the J gene end by 2 bases; junction bases not matched to a gene: 7. Germline V CDR1 and CDR2: SGHDN, FVKESK. This CDR3 reads CASSHVWQGAYEQYF. CDR3 in DNA: TGTGCCAGCAGCCATGTTTGGCAGGGGGCCTACGAGCAGTACTTC.

The V call is TRBV18, the J call TRBJ1-5; 9 nucleotides line up with TRBD1. V lost 5 bases, J lost 4 bases, and 9 bases stayed unmatched. Germline values: CDR1 KGHSH, CDR2 LQKENI. The CDR3 has 16 residues. CDR3 loop: CASSNRDRVSNQPQHF. The CDR3 DNA sequence: TGTGCCAGCTCAAACCGGGACAGGGTGTCGAATCAGCCCCAGCATTTT.

The rearrangement links TRBV28 to TRBJ1-2; a weak D match, TRBD1 (5 bases). Germline V gene data show CDR1 as MDHEN and CDR2 as SYDVKM. V was shortened by 8 bases and J by 5 bases, with 15 bases between the two germline ends. This CDR3 contains 13 residues. CDR3 loop: CASFSGRVYGYTF. In DNA form, the CDR3 reads TGTGCCAGCTTTTCAGGGAGGGTATATGGCTACACCTTC.

The chain carries TRBV30 and TRBJ1-5, with 7 nucleotides matching TRBD1. From germline, CDR1 is GTSNPN and CDR2 SVGIG (reference sequence). The CDR3 loop spans 16 amino acids. The J segment lost 4 bases and the V segment lost 2 bases, leaving 11 bases of the junction unmatched. The CDR3 DNA is TGTGCCTGGAGTCCCGTAGGGACAGCCCTTAATCAGCCCCAGCATTTT. It codes for CAWSPVGTALNQPQHF.

This sequence joins TRBV4-2 and TRBJ2-3; 14 nucleotides agree with TRBD2. J gave up 1 base and V 1 base, and 4 bases lay outside the gene matches. CDR3 size: 18 residues. Germline CDR1 and CDR2: LGHNA and YNFKEQ. The CDR3 DNA reads as TGTGCCAGCAGCCAAGTGGGACTAGCGGGGGACCGCACAGATACGCAGTATTTT. Translated, it gives CASSQVGLAGDRTDTQYF.

There are a few counts of this clone. The chain links TRBV28 to TRBJ1-1; D is unclear. Trimming took 4 bases from V and 0 from J, leaving 9 bases between them. CDR1 is MDHEN, CDR2 SYDVKM, per germline. The CDR3 length is 14 residues. The CDR3 DNA is TGTGCCAGCAGTTCTTATTACTTGAACACTGAAGCTTTCTTT. It is translated as CASSSYYLNTEAFF.

V gene TRBV7-9 combines with J gene TRBJ2-3; 8 nucleotides line up with TRBD1. The CDR3 contains 15 residues. The germline V gene has CDR1 SEHNR and CDR2 FQNEAQ (reference sequence). Trimming took 5 bases from V and 4 from J; bases not matched to a gene: 8. CDR3 sequence: CASSPLQGGSDTQYF. CDR3 DNA sequence: TGTGCCAGCAGCCCGCTACAGGGGGGTTCAGATACGCAGTATTTT.

The chain uses TRBV27 and TRBJ1-1; 7 bases fit TRBD1. The CDR3 totals 18 residues. Germline V lookup: CDR1 MNHEY, CDR2 SMNVEV (reference sequence). J lost 1 base, V lost 5 bases, and 16 bases had no gene match. CDR3 sequence (DNA): TGTGCCAGCAGTCTAACATTAGGACAGGCCACTTCGAACACTGAAGCTTTCTTT. The encoded protein is CASSLTLGQATSNTEAFF.